The sample holds a few counts of the clone carrying this TCR beta chain. No antigen is known for it. This specimen belongs to a study of T-cell memory formation after mild COVID-19. The overall study: The study found TCR clusters largely donor specific.

TCRdb reprocessed the 5' RACE reads with MiXCR, giving one entry per CDR3 protein. The repertoire holds roughly 610,000 distinct CDR3 sequences, with 17% as singletons. The germline gives CDR1 MNHEY, CDR2 SVGAGI. V was pared by 3 bases and J by 5 bases, with 10 bases between. This CDR3 has 13 amino acids. General study findings and limits: That cross-reactive memory joined was suggested by some responding clones appearing in pre-infection memory. CD4/CD8 balance characterized clones contracting day 15 to 85, and CD4+ skew characterized later expanders. Contracting CD4+ clones sat mainly in CM and EM; CD8+ in EMRA.

The source is an adult woman who had mild COVID-19 (a few samples of this study predate the infection). Cell type and time point are not known. Sample: PBMCs or a T cell subset sorted from them (not recorded which). This rearrangement joins TRBV6-5 to TRBJ1-1; D not certain. Here the CDR3 reads CASSYSRETEAFF. In nucleotides, the CDR3 is TGTGCCAGCAGTTATTCGAGGGAAACTGAAGCTTTCTTT.